The next 5 T cell receptor beta chains were all read from a single sample in a study of blood T cell repertoires in COVID-19. TCRdb keeps only in-frame clones here, not all; method: immunoSEQ multiplex PCR. In the table there are some 89,000 clones, about 85% of which are singletons. Material for sequencing was peripheral blood. Receptor source: a man between 60 and 75 years old with acute or convalescent COVID-19.

The chain carries TRBV19 and TRBJ1-5, with a weak D call TRBD1 (5 bases). Germline V gene lookup returns CDR1 LNHDA and CDR2 SQIVND (reference sequence). V shed 6 bases and J shed 5 bases, with 17 bases lying between them. The CDR3 length is 15 residues. The DNA of the CDR3 is TGTGCCAGTAGGAGACCGTCTTCGGGGGATCAGCCCCAGCATTTT. Residues: CASRRPSSGDQPQHF.

The chain links TRBV5-8 to TRBJ2-3; 9 bases are shared with TRBD1. J was trimmed by 5 bases and V by 0 bases; bases with no gene match: 4. Germline CDR1 is SGHTS and CDR2 is YDEGEE. The length of the CDR3 is 15 residues. The CDR3 bases are TGTGCCAGCAGCTTGGGGGACAGGGAGGGAGATACGCAGTATTTT. It encodes CASSLGDREGDTQYF. The entire variable domain, with the rest obtained from reference TRBV5-8 and TRBJ2-3, is as follows: EAGVTQSPTHLIKTRGQQATLRCSPISGHTSVYWYQQALGLGLQFLLWYDEGEERNRGNFPPRFSGRQFPNYSSELNVNALELEDSALYLCASSLGDREGDTQYFGPGTRLTVL.

V usage is TRBV12-3 or TRBV12-4 and J usage is TRBJ1-1, with a weak D call TRBD1 (6 bases). The CDR3 totals 11 residues. V was cut by 4 bases and J by 8 bases, with 8 bases left in between. CDR3 protein: CASSWTVEAFF. The CDR3 coding sequence is TGTGCCAGCAGTTGGACAGTAGAAGCTTTCTTT.

The chain carries TRBV11-3 and TRBJ2-1, with D perhaps TRBD1 (5 bases). The CDR3 is made up of 16 amino acids. CDR1 is SGHNT and CDR2 is YENEEA in the germline V gene. V lost 6 bases and J lost 3, with 18 bases in between. CDR3 amino acids: CASRTLGQGNYNEQFF. The CDR3 coding sequence is TGTGCCAGCAGAACCTTAGGGCAGGGAAACTACAATGAGCAGTTCTTC. Drawing the rest from reference TRBV11-3 and TRBJ2-1, the complete variable domain is EAGVVQSPRYKIIEKKQPVAFWCNPISGHNTLYWYLQNLGQGPELLIRYENEEAVDDSQLPKDRFSAERLKGVDSTLKIQPAELGDSAVYLCASRTLGQGNYNEQFFGPGTRLTVL.

This clone was recorded once. This chain joins TRBV5-5 and TRBJ1-2; D unresolved. This CDR3 region has 16 residues. The germline V and J ends were trimmed by 1 base and 0 bases, with 13 bases remaining between them. Germline V gene sequence: CDR1 SGHKS, CDR2 YYEKEE (reference sequence). CDR3 in amino acids: CASSLTESRTNYGYTF. CDR3 bases: TGTGCCAGCAGCTTGACAGAATCCAGGACTAACTATGGCTACACCTTC.